This TCR beta chain was identified in a study of shared clonotypes between healthy human individuals. At the level of the study: Per donor, three plates held CD4 naive cells, three held CD4 memory, two held CD8 naive and one held CD8 memory.

This CDR3 is built from 20 residues. V dropped 2 bases and J dropped 1; count of bases not matched to a gene: 18. Germline V gene lookup returns CDR1 KGHSH and CDR2 LQKENI. Negatively enriched CD4+ T cells were divided by CD45RA into naive and memory. The assay was run at deep level. The data were produced by immunoSEQ multiplex PCR, yet TCRdb's version contains in-frame clones alone and is incomplete. The sample yields approximately 2.4 million clones, around 95% seen once. V and J are TRBV18 and TRBJ2-3; 7 bases are shared with TRBD2. The clonotype was recovered from a man aged 18 to 29 in good health. Specimen: naive CD4+ T cells sorted from blood. The sample's subset: CD45RA+ positively selected. In DNA form, the CDR3 reads TGTGCCAGCTCACCAAGTCCCAGTAGCGGGTTAGGTGGTGGCACAGATACGCAGTATTTT. It yields the protein CASSPSPSSGLGGGTDTQYF. The full variable domain, completed using reference TRBV18 and TRBJ2-3, is NAGVMQNPRHLVRRRGQEARLRCSPMKGHSHVYWYRQLPEEGLKFMVYLQKENIIDESGMPKERFSAEFPKEGPSILRIQQVVRGDSAAYFCASSPSPSSGLGGGTDTQYFGPGTRLTVL.